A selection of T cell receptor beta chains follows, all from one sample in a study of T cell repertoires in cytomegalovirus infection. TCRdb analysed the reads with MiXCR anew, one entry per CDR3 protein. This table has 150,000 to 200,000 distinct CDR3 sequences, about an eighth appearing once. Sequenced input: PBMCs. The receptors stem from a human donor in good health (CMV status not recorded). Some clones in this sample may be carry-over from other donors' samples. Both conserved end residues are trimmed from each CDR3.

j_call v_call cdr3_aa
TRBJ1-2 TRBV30 ATGQGSYGYT
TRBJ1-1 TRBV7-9 ASSLDRTMNTEAF
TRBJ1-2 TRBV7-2 ASSSHQGTAGYT
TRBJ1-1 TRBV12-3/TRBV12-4 ASSLRNTEAF
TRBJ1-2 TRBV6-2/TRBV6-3 ASRKTGYT
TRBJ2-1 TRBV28 ASSPSGSGIDNEQF
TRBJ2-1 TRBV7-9 ASSIRPGGNEQF
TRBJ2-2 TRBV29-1 SVRRGRLTGELF
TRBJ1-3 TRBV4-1 ASSQARTGGARNTIY
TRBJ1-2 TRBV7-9 ASSAGQEFYGYT
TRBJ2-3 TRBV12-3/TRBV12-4 ASSRGLGSPTDTQY
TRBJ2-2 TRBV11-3 ASSFQVDTGELF
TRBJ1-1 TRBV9 ASSVGPYNGEAF
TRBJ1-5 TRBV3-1 ASSQRQGGQPQH
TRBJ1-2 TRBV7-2 ASSFPGTGGWGYT
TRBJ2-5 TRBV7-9 ASSYTAPVGTQY
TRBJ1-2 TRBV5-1 ASSLDRTGYT
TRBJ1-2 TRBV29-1 SGSPGGGLLQSYT
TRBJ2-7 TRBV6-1 ASSEALRWSKGPKDHEQY
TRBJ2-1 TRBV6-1 ASSVESQGVQF
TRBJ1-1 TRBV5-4 ASSLPQGMNTEAF
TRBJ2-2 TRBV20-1 SASRFGFSGELF
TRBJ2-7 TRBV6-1 ASSSSGTSGEQY
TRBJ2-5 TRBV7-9 ASSLGSSPGETQY
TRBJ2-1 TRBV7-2 ASSPPGSYYNEQF
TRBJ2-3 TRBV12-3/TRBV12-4 ASSPSGRSTDTQY
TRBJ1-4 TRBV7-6 ASSFITGPATNEKLF
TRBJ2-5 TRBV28 ASSPLAVGDQY
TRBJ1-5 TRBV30 AWSAVESQPQH
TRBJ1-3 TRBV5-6 ASSWGGNTIY
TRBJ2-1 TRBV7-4 VGNGRDDEQF
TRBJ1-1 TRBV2 ASMAENTEAF
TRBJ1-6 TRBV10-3 AISESWTAIPLH
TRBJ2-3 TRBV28 ASTGGSPDTQY
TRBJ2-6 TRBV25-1 ASSGRDRSSGANVLT